This passage covers 13 T cell receptor beta chains from one sample sequenced in a study of cytomegalovirus exposure and HLA in healthy donors. The PCR ran on 60 Vbeta and 13 Jbeta primers. Libraries were prepared by immunoSEQ multiplex PCR; TCRdb keeps only in-frame clonotypes and omits some of them. Of about 190,000 clones listed, more than 75% are singletons. Sequenced: PBMCs. The receptors come from a woman aged 45 to 65 in good health and CMV-seronegative.

This clone was observed a few times. V is TRBV6-5 and J is TRBJ2-7, with 12 positions matching TRBD2. The CDR3 loop spans 15 amino acids. The germline CDR1 and CDR2 sequences are MNHEY and SVGAGI. V shed 5 bases, J shed 9 bases, and the junction held 11 bases outside the gene matches. CDR3 nucleotides: TGTGCCAGCAGTCCCGGGACTAGCGGGTCCAGGGTGCAGTACTTC. Its protein product is CASSPGTSGSRVQYF.

The chain combines TRBV5-1 with TRBJ1-1; 7 bases match TRBD1. The CDR3 covers 14 residues. Germline CDR1 reads SGHRS; CDR2 reads YFSETQ. Germline trimming cut 4 bases from V and 0 bases from J; bases unmatched to any gene: 3. The CDR3 reads CASSVDRVNTEAFF. CDR3 sequence (DNA): TGCGCCAGCAGCGTAGACAGGGTGAACACTGAAGCTTTCTTT. Combining the CDR3 with reference TRBV5-1 and TRBJ1-1 gives the whole variable domain KAGVTQTPRYLIKTRGQQVTLSCSPISGHRSVSWYQQTPGQGLQFLFEYFSETQRNKGNFPGRFSGRQFSNSRSEMNVSTLELGDSALYLCASSVDRVNTEAFFGQGTRLTVV.

V is TRBV7-2 and J is TRBJ1-5; possible D gene TRBD1, 6 bases. Trimming took off 5 bases at V and 2 bases at J, with 16 bases between the two ends. CDR3 size: 16 residues. The germline gives CDR1 SGHTA, CDR2 FQGNSA. CDR3: CASSLEQGGGNQPQHF. Written as DNA, the CDR3 is TGTGCCAGCAGCCTCGAACAGGGAGGGGGCAATCAGCCCCAGCATTTT.

This clone showed up just once. The genes are TRBV19 and TRBJ1-5; the D gene is possibly TRBD1 (5 bases). The CDR3 is made up of 14 amino acids. Trimming left V 7 bases short and J 7 bases short, with 17 bases between. The germline CDR1 and CDR2 sequences are LNHDA and SQIVND (reference sequence). The DNA of the CDR3 is TGTGCCAGTACCCGCGGGGGGGTTGGGCAGCCCCAGCATTTT. Translation gives CASTRGGVGQPQHF.

The chain carries TRBV7-2 and TRBJ1-1; D gene uncertain. Germline CDR1 is SGHTA and CDR2 is FQGNSA. Trimming took 3 bases from V and 4 from J, leaving 9 bases between them. The CDR3 has 13 amino acids. The CDR3 sequence: CASSFSPSTEAFF. The DNA of the CDR3 is TGTGCCAGCAGCTTTTCCCCGAGCACTGAAGCTTTCTTT. The entire variable domain, with the rest obtained from reference TRBV7-2 and TRBJ1-1, is as follows: GAGVSQSPSNKVTEKGKDVELRCDPISGHTALYWYRQSLGQGLEFLIYFQGNSAPDKSGLPSDRFSAERTGGSVSTLTIQRTQQEDSAVYLCASSFSPSTEAFFGQGTRLTVV.

The chain recombines TRBV6-5 with TRBJ1-1; 7 positions match TRBD1. V gave up 7 bases and J gave up 4 bases; unmatched junction bases: 9. CDR3 length: 14 amino acids. Germline CDR1 reads MNHEY; CDR2 reads SVGAGI. In DNA form, the CDR3 reads TGTGCCAGCACCCCGACAGGGTTGGGCACTGAAGCTTTCTTT. Protein: CASTPTGLGTEAFF.

The chain couples TRBV7-8 to TRBJ2-7; the D gene is possibly TRBD2 (5 bases). V shed 5 bases and J shed 0 bases, with 17 bases lying between them. Germline assignment: CDR1 SGHVS and CDR2 FQNEAQ. This CDR3 region has 16 residues. The CDR3 DNA is TGTGCCAGCAGCCGCGGGCTACCCGACTCCTCCTACGAGCAGTACTTC. It encodes CASSRGLPDSSYEQYF.

There are a few counts of this clone. V usage is TRBV10-2 and J usage is TRBJ1-1; D ambiguous. The germline CDR1 and CDR2 sequences are WSHSY and SAAADI. V lost 6 bases and J lost 7, with 15 bases in between. This CDR3 has 13 residues. CDR3 sequence reads: CASRLSGPNEAFF. CDR3 bases: TGCGCCAGCAGACTCTCTGGGCCGAATGAAGCTTTCTTT.

This clone appeared a few times. The CDR3 region has the DNA TGCGCCAGCAGCCCTACACACGGACAGAGTATCTCTGGAAACACCATATATTTT. Translation: CASSPTHGQSISGNTIYF. The chain has TRBV5-1 and TRBJ1-3; a weak D match, TRBD1 (6 bases). The V end was cut by 4 bases, the J end by 0 bases, with 20 bases between. This CDR3 is 18 amino acids long. CDR1 SGHRS and CDR2 YFSETQ come from the germline V gene.

The CDR3 is CASAGTGSEKLFF. Here the CDR3 DNA reads TGTGCCAGCGCCGGGACAGGGTCTGAAAAACTGTTTTTT. V and J are TRBV6-1 and TRBJ1-4, with 9 bases identical to TRBD1. V lost 8 bases, J lost 7 bases, and 5 bases stayed unmatched. Germline loops: CDR1 MNHNS, CDR2 SASEGT. The CDR3 runs to 13 residues.

The gene calls are TRBV9 and TRBJ2-3; the match to TRBD2 covers 12 bases. Germline assignment: CDR1 SGDLS and CDR2 YYNGEE. There are 17 residues in the CDR3. V shed 4 bases and J 2 bases; nucleotides not matched to a gene: 8. CDR3 bases: TGTGCCAGCAGCCGACTAGCGGGAGAGATCGCCACAGATACGCAGTATTTT. Translated: CASSRLAGEIATDTQYF. The complete variable domain, with remaining parts taken from reference TRBV9 and TRBJ2-3, reads DSGVTQTPKHLITATGQRVTLRCSPRSGDLSVYWYQQSLDQGLQFLIQYYNGEERAKGNILERFSAQQFPDLHSELNLSSLELGDSALYFCASSRLAGEIATDTQYFGPGTRLTVL.

This clone has just one count. V gene TRBV7-9 combines with J gene TRBJ2-3, with D perhaps TRBD1 (6 bases). Deletions cut 3 bases from V and 2 bases from J, with 12 bases between. Germline V lookup: CDR1 SEHNR, CDR2 FQNEAQ (reference sequence). This CDR3 is built from 15 residues. Here the CDR3 reads CASSFVQGLTDTQYF. CDR3 DNA sequence: TGTGCCAGCAGCTTTGTTCAGGGGCTCACAGATACGCAGTATTTT.

The chain carries TRBV6-5 and TRBJ1-1; D is uncertain. The CDR3 spans 13 residues. Germline V lookup: CDR1 MNHEY, CDR2 SVGAGI. Trimming shortened V by 3 bases and J by 8 bases, and 13 bases separated the two germline ends. The CDR3, as DNA: TGTGCCAGCAGTTATGAAGCTTACTCCGAAGCTTTCTTT. It specifies CASSYEAYSEAFF.